The following is a T cell receptor (beta chain) sequence with its context. Germline assignment: CDR1 MDHEN and CDR2 SYDVKM. V lost 8 bases to trimming and J lost 0 bases, with 20 bases between them. The CDR3 length is 17 residues. This sample stems from a study of blood T cell repertoires in COVID-19. Data came from immunoSEQ multiplex PCR; TCRdb stores just in-frame clones and leaves some out. The sample lists fewer than 85,000 clones; roughly 80% were seen once. Sequencing input: peripheral blood. The clonotype comes from a woman at least 80 years old with active or convalescent COVID-19. This rearrangement joins TRBV28 to TRBJ1-3; TRBD1 is a possible D gene (5 bases). The CDR3: CASSLPRARSSGNTIYF. The DNA for the CDR3 is TGTGCCAGCTCACTTCCCAGGGCCAGGAGCTCTGGAAACACCATATATTTT.